A single sample gave rise to the 27 T cell receptor beta chains below, sequenced in a study of CD8 T cells in ankylosing spondylitis. Study results and limitations: What seemed typical of ankylosing spondylitis blood was a TCR beta motif built from about 8 highly homologous variants.

These receptors have no known antigen. TCRdb processed the 5' RACE reads anew with MiXCR; each CDR3 protein has one entry. The sample comprises under 850,000 distinct CDR3 sequences, 15% to 20% of which are singletons, and under 20% rests with the top ten. The sequenced sample consisted of blood, either unsorted or a sorted T cell fraction (not recorded which). The source is a male donor with ankylosing spondylitis.

The chain couples TRBV29-1 to TRBJ2-4; TRBD2 aligns across 7 bases. Trimming cost V 3 bases and J 4 bases; bases outside gene matches: 9. Germline CDR1 reads SQVTM; CDR2 reads ANQGSEA. The CDR3 runs to 15 residues. CDR3 sequence reads: CSVEGRAGPKNIQYF. The CDR3 nucleotides read TGCAGCGTTGAGGGGAGGGCCGGGCCTAAAAACATTCAGTACTTC.

This clonotype was recorded many times. J is TRBJ2-4 and V is TRBV29-1; D unresolved. The CDR3 is 11 residues long. CDR1 is SQVTM, CDR2 ANQGSEA, per germline. The CDR3 spells CCAMVKNIQYF. CDR3 bases: TGCTGTGCGATGGTCAAAAACATTCAGTACTTC.

This chain links TRBV25-1 with TRBJ2-3; no reliable D call. The V end was cut by 4 bases, the J end by 7 bases, with 6 bases between. Germline V gives CDR1 MGHDK, CDR2 SYGVNS. CDR3 size: 11 residues. The CDR3 sequence: CASSGLNTQYF. As DNA, the CDR3 is TGTGCCAGCAGTGGGCTAAATACGCAGTATTTT.

The chain is built from TRBV2 and TRBJ1-5, with 7 nucleotides matching TRBD1. The trim removed 5 bases at V and 5 bases at J, leaving 9 bases unmatched. The CDR3 consists of 15 residues. Germline V CDR1 and CDR2: SNHLY, FYNNEI. In nucleotides, the CDR3 is TGTGCCAGCAGTAGTCGGGACAGTTATTATCAGCCCCAGCATTTT. It codes for CASSSRDSYYQPQHF.

CDR3 residues: CSARASGRAWVTGELFF. Here the CDR3 DNA reads TGCAGTGCTAGGGCTAGCGGGAGGGCCTGGGTGACCGGGGAGCTGTTTTTT. The chain has TRBV20-1 and TRBJ2-2; 12 bases map to TRBD2. Germline V gene lookup returns CDR1 DFQATT and CDR2 SNEGSKA (reference sequence). Trimming took 3 bases from V and 5 from J; bases not matched to a gene: 10. This CDR3 region has 17 residues.

This clonotype was detected a few times. The genes are TRBV10-3 and TRBJ1-1, with D unresolved. V gave up 1 base and J gave up 8 bases, with 8 bases separating them. Germline CDR1 and CDR2: ENHRY and SYGVKD. This CDR3 contains 12 residues. The CDR3 nucleotides are TGTGCCATCAGTGAGTTGGCACACGAAGCTTTCTTT. It is translated as CAISELAHEAFF.

The gene calls are TRBV20-1 and TRBJ1-6; 9 nucleotides align to TRBD1. This CDR3 contains 16 residues. The J segment lost 0 bases and the V segment lost 6 bases, leaving 6 bases of the junction unmatched. Germline values: CDR1 DFQATT, CDR2 SNEGSKA (reference sequence). In nucleotides, the CDR3 is TGCAGTGCGAGGACAGGGGCCCTCTCCTATAATTCACCCCTCCACTTT. It translates to CSARTGALSYNSPLHF.

The chain employs TRBV20-1 and TRBJ1-2; the D is unclear. The CDR3 runs 11 residues. With 8 bases removed from V and 6 bases from J, the gap between germline ends came to 13 bases. Germline CDR1 DFQATT, CDR2 SNEGSKA (reference sequence). CDR3 sequence (DNA): TGCAGTTCGTACTGGCAACATGGCTACACCTTC. Translation gives CSSYWQHGYTF.

There are many counts of this clonotype. The V and J genes are TRBV12-3 or TRBV12-4 and TRBJ2-5; 7 bases are shared with TRBD2. The CDR3 runs 19 residues. V dropped 4 bases and J dropped 0; count of bases not matched to a gene: 17. The CDR3 reads CASSSRGEWGGENQETQYF. The DNA of the CDR3 is TGTGCCAGCAGTTCCCGGGGGGAGTGGGGAGGGGAAAACCAAGAGACCCAGTACTTC.

This clonotype was detected only a few times. This chain links TRBV7-2 with TRBJ1-4; no clear D gene. The CDR3 totals 14 residues. The V end was cut by 3 bases, the J end by 8 bases, with 13 bases between. CDR1 SGHTA and CDR2 FQGNSA come from the germline V gene. The CDR3 DNA reads as TGTGCCAGCAGCTTTGACCGCACGGGGGAAAAACTGTTTTTT. Translating it yields CASSFDRTGEKLFF.

This clonotype was observed many times. The V and J genes are TRBV4-1 and TRBJ2-3, with D uncertain. Trimming removed 1 base from V and 2 bases from J, with 4 bases in between. This CDR3 is built from 13 residues. The germline CDR1 and CDR2 sequences are MGHRA and YSYEKL. The DNA of the CDR3 is TGCGCCAGCAGCCAAGCGAACACAGATACGCAGTATTTT. Translating it yields CASSQANTDTQYF.

This clonotype was detected only a few times. The CDR3 loop is CASSEFYTGELFF. CDR3 nucleotides: TGTGCCAGCAGTGAATTTTACACCGGGGAGCTGTTTTTT. V gene TRBV25-1 combines with J gene TRBJ2-2; D ambiguous. This CDR3 has 13 amino acids. V lost 1 base, J lost 3 bases, and 3 bases lay in between. Germline assignment: CDR1 MGHDK and CDR2 SYGVNS. The complete variable domain, with remaining parts taken from reference TRBV25-1 and TRBJ2-2, reads EADIYQTPRYLVIGTGKKITLECSQTMGHDKMYWYQQDPGMELHLIHYSYGVNSTEKGDLSSESTVSRIRTEHFPLTLESARPSHTSQYLCASSEFYTGELFFGEGSRLTVL.

This clonotype occurred a few times. The gene calls are TRBV20-1 and TRBJ1-2; unclear D gene. Trimming took 6 bases from V and 3 from J, leaving 17 bases between them. Germline V lookup: CDR1 DFQATT, CDR2 SNEGSKA (reference sequence). The CDR3 has 14 residues. The CDR3 protein is CSAPPSGPDYGYTF. The CDR3 DNA sequence: TGCAGTGCACCCCCCTCCGGGCCGGACTATGGCTACACCTTC.

In its sample, this clonotype was seen many times. The chain recombines TRBV6-1 with TRBJ2-1; 11 bases map to TRBD1. Germline CDR1 and CDR2: MNHNS and SASEGT. Trimming took 1 base from V and 8 from J; bases not matched to a gene: 4. The length of the CDR3 is 15 residues. For the CDR3, the DNA is TGTGCCAGCAGTGAAGGGGGACAGGGGGGCGATGAGCAGTTCTTC. This sequence encodes CASSEGGQGGDEQFF.

V and J are TRBV7-9 and TRBJ2-5; tentative D call: TRBD1 (6 bases). V was pared by 3 bases and J by 5 bases, with 10 bases between. CDR1 and CDR2 (germline): SEHNR, FQNEAQ (reference sequence). This CDR3 contains 13 residues. The CDR3 DNA sequence: TGTGCCAGCAGCTTTGACAGGTCTGAGACCCAGTACTTC. Protein: CASSFDRSETQYF.

The genes are TRBV4-2 and TRBJ2-1; 7 bases line up with TRBD2. The V gene end was trimmed by 0 bases and the J gene end by 8 bases; junction bases not matched to a gene: 10. Germline V gene lookup returns CDR1 LGHNA and CDR2 YNFKEQ. The CDR3 runs to 16 residues. As DNA, the CDR3 is TGTGCCAGCAGCCAAGAATTACCAGCGGGAAGGGATGAGCAGTTCTTC. Residues: CASSQELPAGRDEQFF.

The chain employs TRBV2 and TRBJ2-3; 10 bases align to TRBD2. V lost 6 bases, J lost 7 bases, and 7 bases stayed unmatched. The germline gives CDR1 SNHLY, CDR2 FYNNEI. This CDR3 region has 14 residues. The CDR3 reads CASRPAGGGNTQYF. DNA for the CDR3: TGTGCCAGCAGACCAGCGGGAGGGGGGAATACGCAGTATTTT.

This clonotype turned up a few times. V and J are TRBV9 and TRBJ2-5, with 9 nucleotides matching TRBD1. J was trimmed by 3 bases and V by 0 bases; bases with no gene match: 6. This CDR3 region has 16 residues. CDR1 and CDR2 (germline): SGDLS, YYNGEE. The CDR3 DNA is TGTGCCAGCAGCGTAGTAGGTAGGACAGGGGAAGAGACCCAGTACTTC. The encoded protein is CASSVVGRTGEETQYF.

Only one count was recorded for this clonotype. This sequence joins TRBV6-2 or TRBV6-3 and TRBJ2-4; TRBD2 matches at 7 bases. Germline loops: CDR1 MNHEY, CDR2 SVGEGT. The CDR3 consists of 13 residues. V lost 6 bases, J lost 3 bases, and 2 bases stayed unmatched. In nucleotides, the CDR3 is TGTGCCAGCAGGGGGGAGGGCAAAAACATTCAGTACTTC. As protein: CASRGEGKNIQYF.

This clonotype was picked up a small number of times. The chain couples TRBV5-1 to TRBJ2-3; D is perhaps TRBD1 (5 bases). V was pared by 3 bases and J by 1 base, with 9 bases between. This CDR3 has 14 amino acids. Germline CDR1 reads SGHRS; CDR2 reads YFSETQ. The DNA of the CDR3 is TGCGCCAGCAGCTCCGAGACAGGCACAGATACGCAGTATTTT. It encodes CASSSETGTDTQYF.

This clonotype was counted a few times. The chain combines TRBV5-5 with TRBJ2-3, with unresolved D. Germline V gene lookup returns CDR1 SGHKS and CDR2 YYEKEE (reference sequence). This CDR3 is built from 14 residues. Trimming stripped 0 bases from V and 2 bases from J, with 7 bases between. For the CDR3, the DNA is TGTGCCAGCAGCTTGGGCAGCTACACAGATACGCAGTATTTT. It translates to CASSLGSYTDTQYF.

In its sample, this clonotype was seen a few times. This chain connects TRBV20-1 to TRBJ2-3; maybe TRBD2 (5 bases). Germline lookup yields CDR1 DFQATT and CDR2 SNEGSKA (reference sequence). The V gene lost 7 bases and the J gene lost 0 bases, with 14 bases spanning the gap. This CDR3 spans 14 amino acids. The CDR3 reads CSGLLGSSTDTQYF. The DNA of the CDR3 is TGCAGTGGCCTACTAGGGTCTAGCACAGATACGCAGTATTTT.

This clonotype was seen many times. A read error may account for a junction end that differs from germline. V usage is TRBV5-1 and J usage is TRBJ2-1, with 14 bases matching TRBD2. This CDR3 is 15 amino acids long. Germline assignment: CDR1 SGHRS and CDR2 YFSETQ. The CDR3 DNA sequence: TGTGCCAGCAGTCCTGGGACTAGCGGGGGCAATGAGCAGTTCTTC. Translation gives CASSPGTSGGNEQFF.

The chain links TRBV2 to TRBJ2-3; 9 bases agree with TRBD2. The CDR3 is made up of 15 amino acids. V shed 3 bases and J 5 bases; nucleotides not matched to a gene: 6. Germline-derived CDR1 and CDR2 are SNHLY and FYNNEI. CDR3 amino acids: CASSDGTSFGDTQYF. CDR3 bases: TGTGCCAGCAGTGACGGGACTAGCTTTGGAGATACGCAGTATTTT.

This clonotype was observed a few times. The CDR3 DNA sequence: TGTGCCAGCAGCTACCCCAGGTCGGGGAGCCATAGCACAGATACGCAGTATTTT. This sequence encodes CASSYPRSGSHSTDTQYF. The V and J genes are TRBV7-8 and TRBJ2-3; possible D gene TRBD2, 5 bases. Trimming removed 4 bases at V and 0 bases at J, with 20 bases between. This CDR3 comprises 18 residues. Germline V CDR1 and CDR2: SGHVS, FQNEAQ.

This clonotype was seen a handful of times. The chain uses TRBV7-9 and TRBJ2-1; D is undetermined. V was trimmed by 7 bases and J by 0 bases, leaving 10 bases between them. There are 14 residues in the CDR3. Germline lookup yields CDR1 SEHNR and CDR2 FQNEAQ (reference sequence). The CDR3 bases are TGTGCCAGCAACCAACCGGGCTCCTACAATGAGCAGTTCTTC. Translating gives CASNQPGSYNEQFF.

This clonotype was counted only a few times. V and J are TRBV7-2 and TRBJ2-1; D is uncertain. The length of the CDR3 is 14 residues. Germline lookup yields CDR1 SGHTA and CDR2 FQGNSA. V lost 3 bases, J lost 7 bases, and 13 bases lay in between. The CDR3 sequence: CASSFDAFGNEQFF. CDR3 nucleotides: TGTGCCAGCAGCTTCGACGCCTTCGGTAATGAGCAGTTCTTC. Variable domain in full (rest from reference TRBV7-2 and TRBJ2-1): GAGVSQSPSNKVTEKGKDVELRCDPISGHTALYWYRQSLGQGLEFLIYFQGNSAPDKSGLPSDRFSAERTGGSVSTLTIQRTQQEDSAVYLCASSFDAFGNEQFFGPGTRLTVL.